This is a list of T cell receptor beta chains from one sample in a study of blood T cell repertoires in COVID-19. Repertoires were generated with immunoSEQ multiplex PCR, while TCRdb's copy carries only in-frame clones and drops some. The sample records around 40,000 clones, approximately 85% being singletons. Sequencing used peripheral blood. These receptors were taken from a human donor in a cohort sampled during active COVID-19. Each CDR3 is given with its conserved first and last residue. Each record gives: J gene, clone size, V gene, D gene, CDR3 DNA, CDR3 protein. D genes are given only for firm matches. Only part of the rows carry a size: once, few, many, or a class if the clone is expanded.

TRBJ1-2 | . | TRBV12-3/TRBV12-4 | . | TGTGCCAGCAGCCTAGTGAACTATGGCTACACCTTC | CASSLVNYGYTF
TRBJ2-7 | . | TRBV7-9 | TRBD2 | TGTGCCAGCAGCTTAGGCACGGGACTACCTTACGAGCAGTACTTC | CASSLGTGLPYEQYF
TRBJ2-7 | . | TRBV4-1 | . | TGCGCCAGCAGTCGAACCCGGACAGCTCCCTACGAGCAGTACTTC | CASSRTRTAPYEQYF
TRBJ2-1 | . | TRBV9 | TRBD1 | TGTGCCAGCAGCGGACCGACAGGGGGCGTCTGGAATGAGCAGTTCTTC | CASSGPTGGVWNEQFF
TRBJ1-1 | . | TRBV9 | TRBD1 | TGTGCCAGCAGCGTAGTTGGGACAGTAGGGTTCACTGAAGCTTTCTTT | CASSVVGTVGFTEAFF
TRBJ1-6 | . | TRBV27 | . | TGTGCCAGCAGTTGGCCTTCACCCCTCCACTTT | CASSWPSPLHF
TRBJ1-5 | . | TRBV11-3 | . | TGTGCCAGCAGTCTCCGTTGGGGGGAGGGTCAGCCCCAGCATTTT | CASSLRWGEGQPQHF
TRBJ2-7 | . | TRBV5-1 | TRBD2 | TGCGCCAGCAGCAGCGGGGGTTCCGATACCTACGAGCAGTACTTC | CASSSGGSDTYEQYF
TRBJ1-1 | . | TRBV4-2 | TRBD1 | TGTGCCAGCAGCCTCACAGGGGTAAACACTGAAGCTTTCTTT | CASSLTGVNTEAFF
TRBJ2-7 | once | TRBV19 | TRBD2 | TGTGCCAGTAGTATAGGGCTAGCGGGGGGGCGATTCGACGAGCAGTACTTC | CASSIGLAGGRFDEQYF
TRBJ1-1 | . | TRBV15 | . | TGTGCCACCAGCAGCGGGGTTCGTGGCACTGAAGCTTTCTTT | CATSSGVRGTEAFF
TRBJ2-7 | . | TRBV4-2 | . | TGTGCCAGCAGCCCCGGGGGGCCGGGAGAGCAGTACTTC | CASSPGGPGEQYF
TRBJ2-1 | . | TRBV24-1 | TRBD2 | TGTGCCACCAGTGATCCAAGCGGGGGCGACTACAATGAGCAGTTCTTC | CATSDPSGGDYNEQFF
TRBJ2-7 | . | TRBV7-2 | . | TGTGCCACCAGCCTTTCTGGGGGGGCCCGGGGCGAGCAGTACTTC | CATSLSGGARGEQYF
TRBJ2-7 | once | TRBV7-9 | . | TGTGCCAGCAGCTTCCAAGGGGACGAGCAGTACTTC | CASSFQGDEQYF
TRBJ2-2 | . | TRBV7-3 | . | TGTGCCAGCAGCTTATCGGTGTACACCGGGGAGCTGTTTTTT | CASSLSVYTGELFF
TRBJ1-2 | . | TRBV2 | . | TGTGCCAGCAGCCTAGAAACCAAGGATGGCTACACCTTC | CASSLETKDGYTF
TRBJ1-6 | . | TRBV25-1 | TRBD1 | TGTGCCAGCAGCCAGACGGGACAGGGGGACGCTTCACCCCTCCACTTT | CASSQTGQGDASPLHF
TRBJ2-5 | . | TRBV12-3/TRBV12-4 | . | TGTGCCAGCAGTTTAGGACTAGGAGAGACCCAGTACTTC | CASSLGLGETQYF
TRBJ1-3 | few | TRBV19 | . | TGTGCCAGTAGCCCGCGGGGGCTCGACTCTGGAAACACCATATATTTT | CASSPRGLDSGNTIYF
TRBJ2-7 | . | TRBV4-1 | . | TGCGCCAGCAGCCAACTCCACCTCATCAGGGGTAAGGGCTACGAGCAGTACTTC | CASSQLHLIRGKGYEQYF
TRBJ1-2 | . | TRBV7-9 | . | TGTGCCAGCAGCACCCGTTGGACAGCGGGGCTAGGCTACACCTTC | CASSTRWTAGLGYTF
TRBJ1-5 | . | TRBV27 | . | TGTGCCACCGCGAGCGAAGGGGGTAGCAATCAGCCCCAGCATTTT | CATASEGGSNQPQHF
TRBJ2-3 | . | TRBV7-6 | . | TGTGCCAGCAGCTTAGAGACGGGGGTCCCTCCGGATACGCAGTATTTT | CASSLETGVPPDTQYF
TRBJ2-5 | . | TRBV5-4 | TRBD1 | TGTGCCAGCAGCCAGGGACAGGGGGTTAGGGAGACCCAGTACTTC | CASSQGQGVRETQYF
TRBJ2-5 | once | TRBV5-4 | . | TGTGCCAGCAGCTTGCTAAGCGCCCAAGAGACCCAGTACTTC | CASSLLSAQETQYF
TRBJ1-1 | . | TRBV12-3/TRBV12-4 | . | TGTGCCAGCTGGCCCCAGATGAACACTGAAGCTTTCTTT | CASWPQMNTEAFF
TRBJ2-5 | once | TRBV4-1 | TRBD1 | TGCGCCAGCAGCCAAGATCGAAGGGGGCGAAGAGAGACCCAGTACTTC | CASSQDRRGRRETQYF
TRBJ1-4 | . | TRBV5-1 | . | TGCGCCAGCAGCTTGAACGGCGGGAATGAAAAACTGTTTTTT | CASSLNGGNEKLFF
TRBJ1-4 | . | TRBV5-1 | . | TGCGCCAGCAGCCTATTAGGGGCAACTAATGAAAAACTGTTTTTT | CASSLLGATNEKLFF
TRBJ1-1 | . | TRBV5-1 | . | TGCGCCAGCAGCTCCGACCCCGGGGGATACACTGAAGCTTTCTTT | CASSSDPGGYTEAFF
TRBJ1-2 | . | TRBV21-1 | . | TGTGCCAGCAGCACCAGGCATGGCTACACCTTC | CASSTRHGYTF
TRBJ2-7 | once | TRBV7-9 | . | TGTGCCAGCAGCGGACTCAAGGGCTCCTACGAGCAGTACTTC | CASSGLKGSYEQYF
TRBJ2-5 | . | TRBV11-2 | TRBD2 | TGTGCCAGCAGCTCCCTTAGCGGGAAAGAGACCCAGTACTTC | CASSSLSGKETQYF
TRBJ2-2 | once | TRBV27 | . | TGTGCCAGCAGTTTATTTAGGGGTACCGGGGAGCTGTTTTTT | CASSLFRGTGELFF
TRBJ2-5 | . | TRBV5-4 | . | TGTGCCACGGGAGGACAGCAAGAGACCCAGTACTTC | CATGGQQETQYF
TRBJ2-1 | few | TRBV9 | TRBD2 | TGTGCCAGCAGCGTAGGTCCTGGGACTAGCAGGAATGAGCAGTTCTTC | CASSVGPGTSRNEQFF
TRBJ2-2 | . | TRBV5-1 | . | TGCGCCAGCAGCCTACAGGGTCTGACCGGGGAGCTGTTTTTT | CASSLQGLTGELFF
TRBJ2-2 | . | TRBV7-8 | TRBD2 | TGTGCCAGCAGCGACCGGGGGGGCCGCGGCACCGGGGAGCTGTTTTTT | CASSDRGGRGTGELFF
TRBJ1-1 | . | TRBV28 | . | TGTGCCAGCAGTCCCAGGGTATCGGCTGAAGCTTTCTTT | CASSPRVSAEAFF
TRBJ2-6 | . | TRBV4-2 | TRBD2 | TGTGCCAGCAGCCAAGCCGGGTGGCTAGCGGGGGGTGGGGCCAACGTCCTGACTTTC | CASSQAGWLAGGGANVLTF
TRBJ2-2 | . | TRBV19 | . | TGTGCCAGCCGGGGTAGCAGAGCCACCGGGGAGCTGTTTTTT | CASRGSRATGELFF
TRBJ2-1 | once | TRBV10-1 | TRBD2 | TGCGCCAGCAGTGACCCGCGGGGGACGCTTGACAATGAGCAGTTCTTC | CASSDPRGTLDNEQFF
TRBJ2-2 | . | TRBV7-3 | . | TGTGCCAGCAGCTTAAATCTGCCGGGGGCCGGGGAGCTGTTTTTT | CASSLNLPGAGELFF
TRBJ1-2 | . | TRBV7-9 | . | TGTGCCAGCAGCTTGGCAGGGAAGAACTATGGCTACACCTTC | CASSLAGKNYGYTF
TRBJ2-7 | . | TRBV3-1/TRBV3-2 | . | TGTGCCAGCAGCCTACAGGACTACGAGCAGTACTTC | CASSLQDYEQYF
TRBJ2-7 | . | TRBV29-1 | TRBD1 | TGCAGCGTAACCACAGGGGGCGGCCCCTACGAGCAGTACTTC | CSVTTGGGPYEQYF
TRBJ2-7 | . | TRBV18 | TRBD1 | TGTGCCAGCTCACCGGACAGGTCGATGGGGAACGAGCAGTACTTC | CASSPDRSMGNEQYF
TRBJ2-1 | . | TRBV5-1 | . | TGCGCCAGCGCTGAAGGGGGCTCCTACAATGAGCAGTTCTTC | CASAEGGSYNEQFF
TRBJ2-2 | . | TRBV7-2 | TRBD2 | TGTGCCAGCAGGATGGGGGGGACTCCTTCGAGTGAGCTGTTTTTT | CASRMGGTPSSELFF
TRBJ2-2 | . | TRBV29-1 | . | TGCAGCGTTGAATTCGGGATAGGGAACACCGGGGAGCTGTTTTTT | CSVEFGIGNTGELFF
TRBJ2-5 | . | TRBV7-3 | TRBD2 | TGTGCCAGCAGCACACCCGGGGGGGAGACCCAGTACTTC | CASSTPGGETQYF
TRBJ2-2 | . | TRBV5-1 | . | TGCGCCAGCAGCTACCAGGGGGGCACCGGGGAGCTGTTTTTT | CASSYQGGTGELFF
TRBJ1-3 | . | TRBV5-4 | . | TGTGCCAGCAGCTTCTCCCAGGGGAACGGAAACACCATATATTTT | CASSFSQGNGNTIYF
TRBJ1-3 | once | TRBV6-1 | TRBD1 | TGTGCCAGCAGTGAGGACAGGAACTCTGGAAACACCATATATTTT | CASSEDRNSGNTIYF
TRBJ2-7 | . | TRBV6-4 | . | TGTGCCAGCAGGGGCCCTATGGGCTACGAGCAGTACTTC | CASRGPMGYEQYF
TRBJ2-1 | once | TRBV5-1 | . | TGCGCCAGCAGCCCCGGGACTGGGAATGAGCAGTTCTTC | CASSPGTGNEQFF
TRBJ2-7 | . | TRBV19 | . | TGTGCCAGTAGTATAGCCGGGACTTCCTCCTACGAGCAGTACTTC | CASSIAGTSSYEQYF
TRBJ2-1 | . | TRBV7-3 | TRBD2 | TGTGCCAGCAGTGGTGCGGGGGGCCCCCACAATGAGCAGTTCTTC | CASSGAGGPHNEQFF
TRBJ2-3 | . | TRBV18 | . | TGTGCCAGCTCCTACCCTAGCACAGATACGCAGTATTTT | CASSYPSTDTQYF